The 27 T cell receptor beta chains below come from one sample, sequenced in a study of OX40 agonist ivuxolimab in advanced cancers. Assay: immunoSEQ multiplex PCR; the TCRdb copy retains only in-frame clones and omits some. The sample records some 54,000 clones, 80% being singletons. The sequenced sample was CD4+ or CD8+ T cells sorted from blood, obtained in a trial of the OX40 agonist ivuxolimab. The source is an adult with an advanced solid tumor such as melanoma, head and neck, liver or kidney cancer.

The V and J genes are TRBV21-1 and TRBJ1-1; TRBD1 is the table's D call, not checked against the DNA. TRBV21-1 is labeled a pseudogene. The CDR3 spans 18 residues. The CDR3 nucleotides read TGTGCCAGCAGCAGGGTAGACAGGGTCGGCGCGGGTTGGACTGAAGCTTTCTTT. Translating gives CASSRVDRVGAGWTEAFF.

This chain links TRBV7-6 with TRBJ2-3; 12 nucleotides line up with TRBD2. V lost 5 bases and J lost 2; bases outside the gene matches: 5. This CDR3 is 16 amino acids long. Germline CDR1 reads SGHVS; CDR2 reads FNYEAQ. In DNA form, the CDR3 reads TGTGCCAGCAGCAAGCTAGCGGGAGGGGTCACAGATACGCAGTATTTT. The encoded protein is CASSKLAGGVTDTQYF.

The chain combines TRBV6-5 with TRBJ1-5, with D perhaps matching TRBD1 (5 bases). V dropped 4 bases and J dropped 0 bases, with 7 bases sitting between them. The germline CDR1 and CDR2 sequences are MNHEY and SVGAGI. This CDR3 is built from 14 residues. CDR3 in amino acids: CASSWGDSNQPQHF. The CDR3 nucleotides read TGTGCCAGCAGTTGGGGGGATAGCAATCAGCCCCAGCATTTT.

This sequence joins TRBV27 and TRBJ2-7; D unclear. The germline V gene has CDR1 MNHEY and CDR2 SMNVEV (reference sequence). V was trimmed by 3 bases and J by 4 bases, leaving 7 bases between them. The CDR3 has 12 residues. CDR3 amino acids: CASSFWIYEQYF. Here the CDR3 DNA reads TGTGCCAGCAGTTTCTGGATTTACGAGCAGTACTTC.

The chain links TRBV7-9 to TRBJ2-3; D is perhaps TRBD2 (6 bases). The CDR3 sequence is 14 residues long. Germline values: CDR1 SEHNR, CDR2 FQNEAQ (reference sequence). Trimming took 3 bases from V and 0 from J, leaving 7 bases between them. This CDR3 is CASSFAGSTDTQYF. As DNA, the CDR3 is TGTGCCAGCAGCTTCGCGGGAAGCACAGATACGCAGTATTTT.

J is TRBJ2-1 and V is TRBV15; 11 bases are a match to TRBD1. V trimming: 5 bases; J trimming: 4 bases; junction bases outside the gene matches: 10. The CDR3 extends over 17 amino acids. In germline, CDR1 is LNHNV, CDR2 YYDKDF (reference sequence). The CDR3 protein is CATSGGGGTGGYNEQFF. CDR3 coding DNA: TGTGCCACCAGCGGAGGCGGGGGGACAGGGGGATACAATGAGCAGTTCTTC. The complete variable domain, with remaining parts taken from reference TRBV15 and TRBJ2-1, reads DAMVIQNPRYQVTQFGKPVTLSCSQTLNHNVMYWYQQKSSQAPKLLFHYYDKDFNNEADTPDNFQSRRPNTSFCFLDIRSPGLGDTAMYLCATSGGGGTGGYNEQFFGPGTRLTVL.

This clone has just one count. Other DNA sequences in the sample encode the same CDR3. This rearrangement joins TRBV27 to TRBJ1-6, with D hard to call. Germline CDR1 and CDR2: MNHEY and SMNVEV (reference sequence). The V and J ends lost 5 bases and 5 bases respectively, with 7 bases between them. This CDR3 comprises 13 residues. The CDR3 sequence: CASSRSNNSPLHF. CDR3 sequence (DNA): TGTGCCAGCAGTAGGTCAAATAATTCACCCCTCCACTTT.

The V gene is TRBV27, the J gene TRBJ2-7, with unresolved D. Between the trimmed V and J ends, which lost 5 bases and 0 bases, there was a span of 8 bases. The CDR3 loop spans 13 amino acids. Germline V CDR1 and CDR2: MNHEY, SMNVEV (reference sequence). DNA of the CDR3: TGTGCCAGCAGTGGTACAGCCTCCTACGAGCAGTACTTC. Amino acids: CASSGTASYEQYF.

V gene TRBV18 combines with J gene TRBJ1-4, with D perhaps TRBD1 (5 bases). The V gene lost 6 bases and the J gene lost 10 bases, with 21 bases spanning the gap. CDR3 size: 15 residues. Germline V gene data show CDR1 as KGHSH and CDR2 as LQKENI. Here the CDR3 DNA reads TGTGCCAGCTCTACGGGGGTCCGGACGGCTGGAAAACTGTTTTTT. Translating it yields CASSTGVRTAGKLFF.

This clone came up a few times. CDR3 in DNA: TGTGCCAGCAGCCTGGAGCCGACAGGGTCTAATGAAAAACTGTTTTTT. Residues: CASSLEPTGSNEKLFF. The chain has TRBV5-4 and TRBJ1-4; 7 nucleotides agree with TRBD1. The CDR3 has 16 amino acids. Germline V CDR1 and CDR2: SGHNT, YYREEE (reference sequence). The V gene end was trimmed by 4 bases and the J gene end by 3 bases; junction bases not matched to a gene: 9.

This chain uses TRBV28 with TRBJ2-7; 10 nucleotides agree with TRBD2. V shed 3 bases, J shed 6 bases, and the junction held 11 bases outside the gene matches. From germline, CDR1 is MDHEN and CDR2 SYDVKM. The CDR3 sequence is 16 residues long. In DNA form, the CDR3 reads TGTGCCAGCAGTTTCTCGAAAAAGGCTAGCGGGGGCGAGCAGTACTTC. This codes for CASSFSKKASGGEQYF.

This clone was detected only once. At one end the junction does not follow the germline gene, possibly because of a read error. The CDR3 bases are TGTGCCAGCAGTCCGGACCCTTGGATGGGTGGCTACACCTTC. It translates to CASSPDPWMGGYTF. The V and J genes are TRBV10-3 and TRBJ1-2; D is undetermined. The germline V gene encodes CDR1 ENHRY and CDR2 SYGVKD. The CDR3 is 14 residues long.

This clone was seen more than once but under ten times. Compared with germline, one end of the junction differs, possibly owing to a read error. This chain connects TRBV19 to TRBJ1-1; a possible D gene is TRBD1 (5 bases). Germline V gene data show CDR1 as LNHDA and CDR2 as SQIVND (reference sequence). CDR3 length equals 14 residues. DNA for the CDR3: TGTGCCAGTAGTGTAGACAGTCTGAACACTGAAGCTTTCTTT. Protein product: CASSVDSLNTEAFF.

This chain connects TRBV4-3 to TRBJ2-7; D may match TRBD1 or TRBD2 (6 bases each). CDR1 and CDR2 (germline): LGHNA, YSLEER. With 0 bases removed from V and 7 bases from J, the gap between germline ends came to 13 bases. The CDR3 sequence is 14 residues long. The CDR3 loop reads CASSQDWGAREQYF. The CDR3 bases are TGCGCCAGCAGCCAAGACTGGGGGGCAAGGGAGCAGTACTTC.

This clone was counted a single time. The rearrangement joins TRBV7-6 to TRBJ2-4; D is unresolved. Germline values: CDR1 SGHVS, CDR2 FNYEAQ. The V end was cut by 4 bases, the J end by 4 bases, with 8 bases between. The CDR3 consists of 13 residues. The CDR3 nucleotides read TGTGCCAGCAGCTCCGGACCGAAAAACATTCAGTACTTC. It yields the protein CASSSGPKNIQYF.

Here the CDR3 reads CASSSGTSGSNEQFF. The CDR3 DNA reads as TGTGCCAGCAGTTCCGGGACTAGCGGGAGCAATGAGCAGTTCTTC. This chain connects TRBV2 to TRBJ2-1; 14 bases align to TRBD2. The CDR3 consists of 15 residues. J gave up 6 bases and V 5 bases, and 3 bases lay outside the gene matches. The germline gives CDR1 SNHLY, CDR2 FYNNEI.

The rearrangement joins TRBV20-1 to TRBJ1-5; no clear D gene. Germline-derived CDR1 and CDR2 are DFQATT and SNEGSKA (reference sequence). This CDR3 spans 11 amino acids. V dropped 3 bases and J dropped 5 bases, with 5 bases sitting between them. CDR3 nucleotide sequence: TGCAGTGCTAGTAGGGATCAGCCCCAGCATTTT. Translated: CSASRDQPQHF.

V gene TRBV18 combines with J gene TRBJ2-5, with D tentatively TRBD2 (6 bases). The CDR3 has 14 amino acids. Germline V gene lookup returns CDR1 KGHSH and CDR2 LQKENI. V shed 3 bases and J shed 4 bases, with 12 bases lying between them. CDR3 bases: TGTGCCAGCTCACCTCTAGGGCGGGGAGAGACCCAGTACTTC. Translation gives CASSPLGRGETQYF.

The table lists this clone with a few counts. J is TRBJ2-4 and V is TRBV7-2; TRBD2 is a possible D gene (5 bases). CDR3 length equals 13 residues. The V end was cut by 5 bases, the J end by 5 bases, with 10 bases between. Germline V gene data show CDR1 as SGHTA and CDR2 as FQGNSA. The CDR3 DNA follows: TGTGCCAGCAGCAGAGGGAGCCAAAACATTCAGTACTTC. It encodes CASSRGSQNIQYF.

V usage is TRBV28 and J usage is TRBJ1-2; D is ambiguous. V lost 2 bases, J lost 7 bases, and 14 bases lay in between. This CDR3 is built from 14 residues. CDR1 and CDR2 (germline): MDHEN, SYDVKM. As DNA, the CDR3 is TGTGCCAGCAGTTTACTTAGGGCATTCTCTGGCTACACCTTC. Protein: CASSLLRAFSGYTF.

The J gene is TRBJ2-5, the V gene TRBV6-6; 7 bases align to TRBD1. V lost 5 bases and J lost 5; bases outside the gene matches: 5. Germline V gene data show CDR1 as MNHNY and CDR2 as SVGAGI (reference sequence). There are 13 residues in the CDR3. The CDR3: CASSLTGIETQYF. The CDR3 region has the DNA TGTGCCAGCAGTCTGACAGGGATCGAGACCCAGTACTTC.

The rearrangement links TRBV7-2 to TRBJ2-2; D gene unclear. Germline CDR1 is SGHTA and CDR2 is FQGNSA. This CDR3 has 15 residues. V shed 2 bases and J shed 0 bases, with 7 bases lying between them. For the CDR3, the DNA is TGTGCCAGCAGCTTAAGGACCGCGAACACCGGGGAGCTGTTTTTT. Amino acids: CASSLRTANTGELFF.

This chain links TRBV7-6 with TRBJ2-7; no firm D call. Trimming shortened V by 5 bases and J by 3 bases, and 11 bases separated the two germline ends. This CDR3 has 13 amino acids. Germline lookup yields CDR1 SGHVS and CDR2 FNYEAQ. CDR3: CASSPQDGYEQYF. Here the CDR3 DNA reads TGTGCCAGCAGCCCCCAGGACGGCTACGAGCAGTACTTC. The full variable domain, in which reference TRBV7-6 and TRBJ2-7 provide the parts outside the CDR3, is GAGVSQSPRYKVTKRGQDVALRCDPISGHVSLYWYRQALGQGPEFLTYFNYEAQQDKSGLPNDRFSAERPEGSISTLTIQRTEQRDSAMYRCASSPQDGYEQYFGPGTRLTVT.

This clone was counted a single time. This chain joins TRBV9 and TRBJ1-1; D is perhaps TRBD1 (6 bases). Between the trimmed V and J ends, which lost 3 bases and 3 bases, there was a span of 15 bases. This CDR3 has 15 amino acids. Per germline, CDR1 SGDLS and CDR2 YYNGEE. CDR3 nucleotide sequence: TGTGCCAGCAGCGGGGAATATGCAGGGGACACTGAAGCTTTCTTT. It codes for CASSGEYAGDTEAFF.

The chain has TRBV6-5 and TRBJ1-3, with TRBD1 matching 7 bases. The CDR3 runs 16 residues. The V gene's germline CDR1 is MNHEY and CDR2 SVGAGI. Germline trimming cut 2 bases from V and 2 bases from J; bases unmatched to any gene: 6. The CDR3 DNA is TGTGCCAGCAGTTACATTCCTACAGGGGCTGGAAACACCATATATTTT. As protein: CASSYIPTGAGNTIYF.

With regard to this clone: Additional DNA sequences in this sample encode the identical CDR3. The rearrangement joins TRBV28 to TRBJ2-7; D unclear. V lost 6 bases and J lost 7, with 10 bases in between. This CDR3 contains 11 residues. Germline CDR1 reads MDHEN; CDR2 reads SYDVKM. CDR3 protein: CASSSRYEQYF. In DNA form, the CDR3 reads TGTGCCAGCAGCTCCCGGTATGAGCAGTACTTC.

The CDR3 region has the DNA TGCGCCAGCACTGGAAGGACTGAAGCTTTCTTT. Translation gives CASTGRTEAFF. V gene TRBV10-2 combines with J gene TRBJ1-1; the D is unclear. The CDR3 runs to 11 residues. V dropped 7 bases and J dropped 5 bases, with 8 bases sitting between them. Germline loops: CDR1 WSHSY, CDR2 SAAADI.